This TCR beta chain was sequenced during a study of shared clonotypes between healthy human individuals. Some clones are missing from TCRdb's copy, which holds only in-frame ones; the method was immunoSEQ multiplex PCR. The repertoire includes more than 2,000,000 clones, just over 90% of them detected once, and over 0.12% sits in the top ten. CDR3 length: 15 residues. The germline gives CDR1 MGHDK, CDR2 SYGVNS. The V segment lost 3 bases and the J segment 5 bases; nucleotides outside the gene matches: 6. The V call is TRBV25-1, the J call TRBJ2-5, with 10 nucleotides matching TRBD2. The receptor's source is a man aged 18 to 35 in good health. Sequencing was performed on naive CD4+ T cells sorted from blood. Subset given: CD45RA+ positively selected. CDR3 protein: CASSDLAGVWETQYF. CDR3 nucleotide sequence: TGTGCCAGCAGTGATCTAGCGGGAGTCTGGGAGACCCAGTACTTC.